These 25 T cell receptor beta chains share one sample of origin, sequenced in a study of T cells after yellow fever vaccination. Each CDR3 protein is one row after TCRdb ran MiXCR on the 5' RACE reads. The sample shows more than 300,000 distinct CDR3 sequences, around 10% of them seen only once. The sequencing used CD4+ T cells sorted from PBMCs, collected 45 days after the yellow fever booster vaccination. The source of these receptors is a man between 18 and 29 years old who received the YFV17D yellow fever vaccine.

This clonotype has a count of ten or more. V gene TRBV7-2 combines with J gene TRBJ1-6; 7 nucleotides line up with TRBD1. The V segment lost 4 bases and the J segment 6 bases; nucleotides outside the gene matches: 9. Germline loops: CDR1 SGHTA, CDR2 FQGNSA. This CDR3 spans 16 amino acids. Here the CDR3 reads CASSSRQGTANSPLHF. Here the CDR3 DNA reads TGTGCCAGCAGCTCAAGACAGGGAACCGCTAATTCACCCCTCCACTTT.

The chain links TRBV7-2 to TRBJ1-2; no reliable D call. V dropped 5 bases and J dropped 6 bases, with 19 bases sitting between them. CDR1 SGHTA and CDR2 FQGNSA come from the germline V gene. The CDR3 is 15 residues long. The CDR3 region has the DNA TGTGCCAGCAGCCCCCCGGTCGGCCATAGTCATGGCTACACCTTC. Its protein is CASSPPVGHSHGYTF.

The chain combines TRBV20-1 with TRBJ1-6, with D perhaps TRBD1 (6 bases). Germline values: CDR1 DFQATT, CDR2 SNEGSKA (reference sequence). The CDR3 is 12 residues long. V was trimmed by 7 bases and J by 7 bases, leaving 11 bases between them. CDR3 nucleotides: TGCAGTGTGCAACAGGGAAATTCACCCCTCCACTTT. This codes for CSVQQGNSPLHF.

This clonotype was seen at least ten times. This sequence joins TRBV5-4 and TRBJ2-1; TRBD1 might be the D (5 bases). Trimming pared 4 bases from V and 5 bases from J, leaving 16 bases between. CDR3 length: 15 residues. CDR1 and CDR2 (germline): SGHNT, YYREEE (reference sequence). This CDR3 reads CASSRPQGSHNEQFF. The CDR3 bases are TGTGCCAGCAGCCGCCCGCAGGGATCCCACAATGAGCAGTTCTTC.

The rearrangement links TRBV2 to TRBJ2-3; tentative D call: TRBD2 (6 bases). V lost 6 bases, J lost 3 bases, and 13 bases lay in between. Germline CDR1 SNHLY, CDR2 FYNNEI. The CDR3 runs 14 residues. CDR3 nucleotides: TGTGCCAGCAGGGAGGGGTCCCGGACAGATACGCAGTATTTT. This gives the protein CASREGSRTDTQYF. The variable domain in full, completed from reference TRBV2 and TRBJ2-3, reads EPEVTQTPSHQVTQMGQEVILRCVPISNHLYFYWYRQILGQKVEFLVSFYNNEISEKSEIFDDQFSVERPDGSNFTLKIRSTKLEDSAMYFCASREGSRTDTQYFGPGTRLTVL.

A few counts support this clonotype. The genes are TRBV20-1 and TRBJ1-1, with D perhaps matching TRBD1 (6 bases). The CDR3 extends over 14 amino acids. Germline CDR1 reads DFQATT; CDR2 reads SNEGSKA (reference sequence). V lost 6 bases, J lost 1 base, and 15 bases lay in between. CDR3 residues: CSAPGQGGNTEAFF. The CDR3, as DNA: TGCAGTGCCCCGGGCCAAGGGGGGAACACTGAAGCTTTCTTT.

The chain employs TRBV12-3 or TRBV12-4 and TRBJ2-3; TRBD2 aligns across 10 bases. With V trimmed by 6 bases and J by 3 bases, 6 bases remained unmatched. CDR3 size: 15 residues. CDR3 loop: CASRTSGVGTDTQYF. The CDR3 DNA is TGTGCCAGCAGAACTAGCGGGGTGGGGACAGATACGCAGTATTTT.

This clonotype has just one count. The V gene is TRBV20-1, the J gene TRBJ1-4; the D gene is possibly TRBD1 (6 bases). The germline gives CDR1 DFQATT, CDR2 SNEGSKA (reference sequence). Trimming stripped 6 bases from V and 12 bases from J, with 20 bases between. The CDR3 has 13 amino acids. CDR3 DNA sequence: TGCAGTGCCGATTCTGGGGGCCTTGGGGAACTGTTTTTT. Residues: CSADSGGLGELFF.

CDR3 DNA: TGTGCCAGCAGCTTCGACCAGGGGGCTGCGCGAGAGCAGTACGTC. Its translation: CASSFDQGAAREQYV. The chain uses TRBV5-4 and TRBJ2-7, with 8 bases fitting TRBD1. Trimming removed 2 bases from V and 7 bases from J; junction bases left unmatched: 11. Germline V gene lookup returns CDR1 SGHNT and CDR2 YYREEE (reference sequence). CDR3 size: 15 residues.

This clonotype was counted a few times. This rearrangement joins TRBV9 to TRBJ2-1, with TRBD1 as a possible D gene (6 bases). V lost 4 bases to trimming and J lost 9 bases, with 29 bases between them. CDR1 SGDLS and CDR2 YYNGEE come from the germline V gene. The CDR3 has 18 residues. The CDR3 nucleotides read TGTGCCAGCAGCCCCCCTTCGGCAGGGGCGAATTTATTTGGTGAGCAGTTCTTC. The encoded protein is CASSPPSAGANLFGEQFF. Looking up the rest from reference TRBV9 and TRBJ2-1 gives the full variable domain: DSGVTQTPKHLITATGQRVTLRCSPRSGDLSVYWYQQSLDQGLQFLIQYYNGEERAKGNILERFSAQQFPDLHSELNLSSLELGDSALYFCASSPPSAGANLFGEQFFGPGTRLTVL.

V is TRBV5-1 and J is TRBJ2-3; D is undetermined. Germline CDR1 is SGHRS and CDR2 is YFSETQ. The CDR3 spans 15 residues. V was cut by 4 bases and J by 4 bases, with 16 bases left in between. The DNA for the CDR3 is TGCGCCAGCAGCCCTGGAGCTTTCAGCCCAGATACGCAGTATTTT. Translation gives CASSPGAFSPDTQYF.

J is TRBJ1-1 and V is TRBV6-5; D is unclear. V was cut by 5 bases and J by 0 bases, with 13 bases left in between. The CDR3 sequence is 15 residues long. The germline V gene encodes CDR1 MNHEY and CDR2 SVGAGI. The CDR3 region is CASSHQVNMNTEAFF. The CDR3 DNA is TGTGCCAGCAGTCACCAGGTGAACATGAACACTGAAGCTTTCTTT.

Many counts were recorded for this clonotype. V is TRBV7-2 and J is TRBJ2-3; 7 bases agree with TRBD2. The CDR3 is 14 amino acids. J lost 2 bases, V lost 6 bases, and 5 bases had no gene match. Germline lookup yields CDR1 SGHTA and CDR2 FQGNSA. CDR3 DNA: TGTGCCAGCAGTGTGGGGGGGGACACAGATACGCAGTATTTT. Translation: CASSVGGDTDTQYF.

This clonotype came up a few times. The chain carries TRBV20-1 and TRBJ1-1; a possible D gene is TRBD1 (5 bases). Trimming cost V 0 bases and J 4 bases, with 12 bases left between them. CDR3 size: 14 residues. Per germline, CDR1 DFQATT and CDR2 SNEGSKA (reference sequence). This CDR3 is CSARDPRGRTEAFF. CDR3 in DNA: TGCAGTGCTAGAGATCCTAGGGGTCGCACTGAAGCTTTCTTT.

At least ten counts were recorded for this clonotype. The rearrangement joins TRBV6-2 or TRBV6-3 to TRBJ1-1; TRBD1 aligns across 9 bases. Trimming took 0 bases from V and 1 from J; bases not matched to a gene: 9. Germline values: CDR1 MNHEY, CDR2 SVGEGT. This CDR3 spans 18 amino acids. In DNA, the CDR3 is TGTGCCAGCAGTTACTCGAATACGGGGACAGGGAAGAACACTGAAGCTTTCTTT. Translated, it gives CASSYSNTGTGKNTEAFF.

In nucleotides, the CDR3 is TGTGCCAGCAGTTTTGGAGCAGCCATGGGGACCCAGTACTTC. Its protein product is CASSFGAAMGTQYF. This chain links TRBV27 with TRBJ2-5; no clear D gene. CDR3 length equals 14 residues. Per germline, CDR1 MNHEY and CDR2 SMNVEV (reference sequence). Deletions cut 3 bases from V and 7 bases from J, with 15 bases between.

The CDR3 protein is CASSRDGTNTGELFF. CDR3 DNA: TGTGCCAGCAGCCGAGACGGAACAAACACCGGGGAGCTGTTTTTT. The rearrangement links TRBV7-2 to TRBJ2-2; no clear D gene. This CDR3 spans 15 amino acids. Germline V gene data show CDR1 as SGHTA and CDR2 as FQGNSA. The V gene lost 5 bases and the J gene lost 2 bases, with 12 bases spanning the gap.

This clonotype came up many times. V and J are TRBV3-1 and TRBJ1-5, with D uncertain. The CDR3 runs to 14 residues. The V gene lost 4 bases and the J gene lost 5 bases, with 12 bases spanning the gap. Germline V gene lookup returns CDR1 LGHDT and CDR2 YNNKEL (reference sequence). DNA of the CDR3: TGTGCCAGCAGCCGCCTCGGCGGCGATCAGCCCCAGCATTTT. Residues: CASSRLGGDQPQHF.

In its sample, this clonotype was seen a few times. This chain uses TRBV12-3 or TRBV12-4 with TRBJ2-5, with 10 nucleotides matching TRBD2. The CDR3 loop spans 15 amino acids. V dropped 7 bases and J dropped 2; count of bases not matched to a gene: 7. CDR3 residues: CASTLGLAAQETQYF. In nucleotides, the CDR3 is TGTGCCAGCACCCTCGGACTAGCGGCACAAGAGACCCAGTACTTC.

The chain joins TRBV10-3 to TRBJ1-1; tentative D call: TRBD1 (5 bases). CDR3 length: 13 amino acids. CDR1 and CDR2 from the germline V gene are ENHRY and SYGVKD. With 6 bases removed from V and 1 base from J, the gap between germline ends came to 9 bases. The DNA of the CDR3 is TGTGCCATCAGCACAACAGGGAACACTGAAGCTTTCTTT. Translation: CAISTTGNTEAFF.

This clonotype was observed a handful of times. The chain carries TRBV12-3 or TRBV12-4 and TRBJ2-7; 7 nucleotides align to TRBD2. V gave up 5 bases and J gave up 4 bases; unmatched junction bases: 5. The CDR3 spans 13 residues. The CDR3 spells CASSRMGGYEQYF. CDR3 nucleotide sequence: TGTGCCAGCAGTCGAATGGGGGGGTACGAGCAGTACTTC.

The V call is TRBV19, the J call TRBJ2-6; maybe TRBD1 (7 bases). The germline CDR1 and CDR2 sequences are LNHDA and SQIVND (reference sequence). The CDR3 runs to 16 residues. Trimming took 9 bases from V and 4 from J, leaving 19 bases between them. CDR3 sequence: CASQKGGGTGANVLTF. CDR3 DNA: TGTGCCAGCCAAAAAGGAGGGGGCACGGGGGCCAACGTCCTGACTTTC.

In its sample, this clonotype was seen a few times. The chain carries TRBV4-1 and TRBJ2-1; 13 nucleotides agree with TRBD2. The CDR3 is 20 amino acids. Unmatched junction bases numbered 12, after V lost 3 bases and J lost 1 base. Germline V lookup: CDR1 MGHRA, CDR2 YSYEKL. The CDR3 is CASSHGEGRGLAGSYNEQFF. The CDR3 DNA is TGCGCCAGCAGCCATGGGGAGGGAAGGGGACTAGCGGGGTCCTACAATGAGCAGTTCTTC.

Here the CDR3 DNA reads TGTGCCAGCTCACGAAGCCAGACCGGGACAGGGAGCACCGGGGAGCTGTTTTTT. This codes for CASSRSQTGTGSTGELFF. V gene TRBV18 combines with J gene TRBJ2-2; 9 bases agree with TRBD1. The CDR3 sequence is 18 residues long. Germline V lookup: CDR1 KGHSH, CDR2 LQKENI. V lost 4 bases and J lost 4; bases outside the gene matches: 13.

This clonotype was seen ten or more times. CDR3 amino acids: CANGGTDTQYF. The CDR3 region has the DNA TGTGCCAATGGGGGTACAGATACGCAGTATTTT. This rearrangement joins TRBV2 to TRBJ2-3; D is tentatively TRBD1 or TRBD2 (5 bases each). CDR1 and CDR2 from the germline V gene are SNHLY and FYNNEI. The CDR3 has 11 amino acids. Trimming left V 10 bases short and J 3 bases short, with 8 bases between.